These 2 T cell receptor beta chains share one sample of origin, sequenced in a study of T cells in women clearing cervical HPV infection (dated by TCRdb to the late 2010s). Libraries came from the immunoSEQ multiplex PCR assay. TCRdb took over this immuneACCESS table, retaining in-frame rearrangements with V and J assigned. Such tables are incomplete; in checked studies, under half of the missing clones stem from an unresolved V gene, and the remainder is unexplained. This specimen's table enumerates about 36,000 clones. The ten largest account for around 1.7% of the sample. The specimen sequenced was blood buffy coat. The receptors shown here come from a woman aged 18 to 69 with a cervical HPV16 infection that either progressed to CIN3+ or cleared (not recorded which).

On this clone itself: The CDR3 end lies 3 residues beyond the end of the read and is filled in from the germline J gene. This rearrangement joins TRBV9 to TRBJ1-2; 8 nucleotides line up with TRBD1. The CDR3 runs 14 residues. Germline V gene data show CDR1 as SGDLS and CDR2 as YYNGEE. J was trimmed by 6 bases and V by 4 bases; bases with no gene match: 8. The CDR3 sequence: CASSSTGQGDGYTF. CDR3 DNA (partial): TGTGCCAGCAGCTCAACCGGACAGGGAGATGGC.

The CDR3 loop is CASSLVGQPKPQHF. The sequenced CDR3 bases are TGTGCCAGCAGCTTAGTAGGACAACCTAAGCCC. The V call is TRBV7-9, the J call TRBJ1-5; possible D gene TRBD1, 5 bases. The CDR3 end lies 3 residues beyond the end of the read and is filled in from the germline J gene. The CDR3 consists of 14 residues. The ends were cut back, 1 base at V and 8 bases at J, with 12 bases in the middle. Germline V CDR1 and CDR2: SEHNR, FQNEAQ (reference sequence).